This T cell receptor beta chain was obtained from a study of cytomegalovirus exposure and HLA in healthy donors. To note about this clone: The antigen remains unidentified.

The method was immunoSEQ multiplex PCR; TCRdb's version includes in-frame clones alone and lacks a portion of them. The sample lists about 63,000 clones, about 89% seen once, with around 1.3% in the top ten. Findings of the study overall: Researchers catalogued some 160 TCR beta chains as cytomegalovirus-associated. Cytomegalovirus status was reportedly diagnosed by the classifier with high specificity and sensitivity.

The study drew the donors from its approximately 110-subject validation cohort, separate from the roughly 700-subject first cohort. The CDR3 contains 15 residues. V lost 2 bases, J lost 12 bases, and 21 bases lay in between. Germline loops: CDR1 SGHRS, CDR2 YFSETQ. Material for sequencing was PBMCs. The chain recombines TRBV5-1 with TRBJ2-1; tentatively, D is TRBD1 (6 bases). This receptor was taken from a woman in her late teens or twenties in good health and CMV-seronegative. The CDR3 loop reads CASSFSSLGPRGQFF. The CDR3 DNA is TGCGCCAGCAGCTTTAGCTCCCTGGGCCCCAGGGGGCAGTTCTTC.